Listed here are 29 T cell receptor beta chains from one sample, sequenced in a study of T cell changes during pregnancy in multiple sclerosis. Repertoires were generated with immunoSEQ multiplex PCR, while TCRdb's copy carries only in-frame clones and drops some. The sample lists about 52,000 clones, roughly nine tenths occurring once. The sequencing here drew on CD4+ T cells from peripheral blood mononuclear cells, taken before pregnancy. These receptors were collected from a female donor with multiple sclerosis, enrolled in a pregnancy study.

The CDR3 is CASSGGTGSTDTQYF. Here the CDR3 DNA reads TGTGCCAGCAGTGGGGGGACAGGGAGCACAGATACGCAGTATTTT. The chain uses TRBV2 and TRBJ2-3; TRBD1 matches 9 bases. Germline-derived CDR1 and CDR2 are SNHLY and FYNNEI. This CDR3 contains 15 residues. With V trimmed by 4 bases and J by 0 bases, 2 bases remained unmatched.

The rearrangement uses TRBV5-1 and TRBJ2-5, with 14 nucleotides matching TRBD2. The germline gives CDR1 SGHRS, CDR2 YFSETQ. V was clipped by 4 bases and J by 3 bases; unmatched bases: 26. The CDR3 is made up of 23 amino acids. The CDR3 DNA is TGCGCCAGCAGCAGATGGACAGCCAGCCTCGGGACTAGCGGGAGAGGGCATGAAGAGACCCAGTACTTC. Its protein is CASSRWTASLGTSGRGHEETQYF.

The chain employs TRBV2 and TRBJ1-2; D ambiguous. Looked up from germline, CDR1 is SNHLY and CDR2 is FYNNEI. The CDR3 length is 15 residues. V lost 8 bases and J lost 2, with 18 bases in between. This CDR3 reads CASFADVRVNYGYTF. The CDR3 DNA follows: TGTGCCAGCTTTGCCGATGTGAGGGTAAACTATGGCTACACCTTC.

The chain is built from TRBV10-3 and TRBJ2-1, with 13 bases aligning to TRBD2. Trimming at V came to 7 bases and at J to 8 bases, leaving 8 bases not matched to a gene. The CDR3 runs 15 residues. The germline gives CDR1 ENHRY, CDR2 SYGVKD. The DNA of the CDR3 is TGTGCCATCAAAAGGGGGACTAGCGGGGTTGATGAGCAGTTCTTC. This encodes CAIKRGTSGVDEQFF.

The V and J genes are TRBV4-2 and TRBJ2-7, with D maybe TRBD2 (6 bases). Germline loops: CDR1 LGHNA, CDR2 YNFKEQ. Trimming pared 2 bases from V and 6 bases from J, leaving 14 bases between. The CDR3 sequence is 14 residues long. CDR3 loop: CASSQMGLPSEQYF. CDR3 DNA sequence: TGTGCCAGCAGCCAAATGGGACTGCCCAGCGAGCAGTACTTC.

In regard to this clone: This sample includes further DNA sequences coding for the same CDR3. The chain carries TRBV18 and TRBJ2-7; TRBD1 is a possible D gene (5 bases). This CDR3 comprises 13 residues. In germline, CDR1 is KGHSH, CDR2 LQKENI. V lost 4 bases and J lost 4, with 11 bases in between. DNA of the CDR3: TGTGCCAGCTCACGTGGACAAGATTACGAGCAGTACTTC. It specifies CASSRGQDYEQYF.

The chain is built from TRBV9 and TRBJ2-1, with 8 nucleotides matching TRBD2. J lost 2 bases, V lost 6 bases, and 7 bases had no gene match. The V gene's germline CDR1 is SGDLS and CDR2 YYNGEE. The CDR3 is made up of 15 amino acids. CDR3 amino acids: CASNRDSGTYNEQFF. The DNA for the CDR3 is TGTGCCAGCAACCGTGATAGCGGGACCTACAATGAGCAGTTCTTC.

The genes are TRBV27 and TRBJ2-5, with TRBD1 matching 9 bases. Germline CDR1 MNHEY, CDR2 SMNVEV (reference sequence). The CDR3 has 15 residues. V shed 3 bases and J 4 bases; nucleotides not matched to a gene: 6. The DNA for the CDR3 is TGTGCCAGCAGTTTGATGGGGACAGGGTCAGAGACCCAGTACTTC. It is translated as CASSLMGTGSETQYF.

The chain employs TRBV19 and TRBJ2-3; 7 bases line up with TRBD2. Germline CDR1 is LNHDA and CDR2 is SQIVND (reference sequence). The CDR3 spans 16 residues. V dropped 5 bases and J dropped 2; count of bases not matched to a gene: 10. Here the CDR3 DNA reads TGTGCCAGTAGTCCCCGCCGAAGCGGGAACACAGATACGCAGTATTTT. This gives the protein CASSPRRSGNTDTQYF.

A single count supports this clone. The rearrangement links TRBV4-2 to TRBJ2-2; 7 nucleotides line up with TRBD2. The CDR3 has 18 residues. Germline V gene sequence: CDR1 LGHNA, CDR2 YNFKEQ. V lost 1 base, J lost 8 bases, and 16 bases stayed unmatched. CDR3 residues: CASSQAPDFPSGKGELFF. Here the CDR3 DNA reads TGTGCCAGCAGCCAAGCCCCGGACTTCCCAAGCGGGAAAGGGGAGCTGTTTTTT.

This clone was detected only once. The V gene is TRBV5-4, the J gene TRBJ2-1; 8 nucleotides line up with TRBD2. With V trimmed by 0 bases and J by 5 bases, 10 bases remained unmatched. Germline CDR1 reads SGHNT; CDR2 reads YYREEE (reference sequence). The CDR3 consists of 17 residues. CDR3 residues: CASSLGGYAGGHNEQFF. CDR3 sequence (DNA): TGTGCCAGCAGCTTGGGGGGTTATGCGGGAGGTCACAATGAGCAGTTCTTC.

The CDR3 region is CASSDRYGRAMNEQFF. The CDR3 DNA reads as TGTGCCAGCAGTGACCGTTACGGGAGGGCCATGAATGAGCAGTTCTTC. The chain recombines TRBV6-4 with TRBJ2-1, with 8 bases lining up with TRBD2. Trimming removed 2 bases from V and 7 bases from J; junction bases left unmatched: 10. Per germline, CDR1 MRHNA and CDR2 SNTAGT. The CDR3 is 16 residues long.

This sequence joins TRBV10-1 and TRBJ2-7; possibly TRBD2 for D (6 bases). This CDR3 comprises 15 residues. The ends were cut back, 3 bases at V and 2 bases at J, with 14 bases in the middle. Germline lookup yields CDR1 WNHNN and CDR2 SYGVQD (reference sequence). CDR3 residues: CASSDWGVGTYEQYF. In DNA form, the CDR3 reads TGCGCCAGCAGTGATTGGGGGGTAGGGACCTACGAGCAGTACTTC.

The chain links TRBV5-1 to TRBJ1-5; no clear D gene. This CDR3 has 14 residues. V lost 4 bases and J lost 7, with 15 bases in between. CDR1 is SGHRS and CDR2 is YFSETQ in the germline V gene. This CDR3 is CASSPAGLPQPQHF. The CDR3 bases are TGCGCCAGCAGCCCCGCGGGTCTTCCCCAGCCCCAGCATTTT.

The chain couples TRBV18 to TRBJ2-5; TRBD2 might be the D (6 bases). The length of the CDR3 is 16 residues. Trimming took 0 bases from V and 7 from J, leaving 18 bases between them. CDR1 is KGHSH and CDR2 is LQKENI in the germline V gene. CDR3 sequence (DNA): TGTGCCAGCTCACCACCGGAAAACTCCCGGGGAGGGACCCAGTACTTC. Encoded protein: CASSPPENSRGGTQYF.

The chain carries TRBV2 and TRBJ1-3, with D perhaps TRBD1 (5 bases). CDR3 length: 16 residues. Germline CDR1 reads SNHLY; CDR2 reads FYNNEI. The V end was cut by 3 bases, the J end by 4 bases, with 16 bases between. CDR3 coding DNA: TGTGCCAGCAGTGATTCCCCCGGCAGGGCAGGAAACACCATATATTTT. This codes for CASSDSPGRAGNTIYF.

The gene calls are TRBV19 and TRBJ2-3; 8 nucleotides align to TRBD2. Germline CDR1 LNHDA, CDR2 SQIVND (reference sequence). V shed 1 base, J shed 4 bases, and the junction held 4 bases outside the gene matches. The CDR3 consists of 15 residues. The CDR3 coding sequence is TGTGCCAGTAGTATAGGAGCGGGAGCCGCAGATACGCAGTATTTT. This codes for CASSIGAGAADTQYF. The full variable domain, with the rest looked up from reference TRBV19 and TRBJ2-3, is DGGITQSPKYLFRKEGQNVTLSCEQNLNHDAMYWYRQDPGQGLRLIYYSQIVNDFQKGDIAEGYSVSREKKESFPLTVTSAQKNPTAFYLCASSIGAGAADTQYFGPGTRLTVL.

This chain connects TRBV29-1 to TRBJ2-1; 9 bases match TRBD1. V lost 7 bases and J lost 11; bases outside the gene matches: 6. Germline V CDR1 and CDR2: SQVTM, ANQGSEA. The CDR3 has 11 residues. CDR3 bases: TGCAGCGCAGAGGGGACAGGGAAGCAGTTCTTC. Its translation: CSAEGTGKQFF.

This chain links TRBV5-1 with TRBJ1-1; 8 bases are a match to TRBD1. In germline, CDR1 is SGHRS, CDR2 YFSETQ. This CDR3 is 15 amino acids long. J lost 1 base, V lost 1 base, and 3 bases had no gene match. The CDR3 spells CASSLIGQGNTEAFF. The CDR3 coding sequence is TGCGCCAGCAGCTTGATAGGACAGGGGAACACTGAAGCTTTCTTT.

The rearrangement uses TRBV29-1 and TRBJ2-7; 7 nucleotides match TRBD1. CDR3 length equals 12 residues. Trimming removed 4 bases from V and 5 bases from J; junction bases left unmatched: 5. Germline V gene data show CDR1 as SQVTM and CDR2 as ANQGSEA. The CDR3 spells CSVVIGGHEQYF. The DNA for the CDR3 is TGCAGCGTTGTTATAGGGGGCCACGAGCAGTACTTC.

This chain uses TRBV29-1 with TRBJ1-2; tentatively, D is TRBD1 (5 bases). Trimming cost V 6 bases and J 6 bases, with 8 bases left between them. The germline V gene encodes CDR1 SQVTM and CDR2 ANQGSEA. The CDR3 spans 10 residues. CDR3 bases: TGCAGCGTGGGGGGGGATGGCTACACCTTC. The encoded protein is CSVGGDGYTF.

This clone was observed a single time. The chain carries TRBV5-1 and TRBJ2-2; 10 nucleotides agree with TRBD2. The CDR3 covers 18 residues. Germline assignment: CDR1 SGHRS and CDR2 YFSETQ. V lost 3 bases, J lost 0 bases, and 8 bases stayed unmatched. The CDR3 region has the DNA TGCGCCAGCAGCTCCGGACTAGCGGCAATCCCGAACACCGGGGAGCTGTTTTTT. Translated, it gives CASSSGLAAIPNTGELFF. The full variable domain, its missing parts supplied by reference TRBV5-1 and TRBJ2-2, is KAGVTQTPRYLIKTRGQQVTLSCSPISGHRSVSWYQQTPGQGLQFLFEYFSETQRNKGNFPGRFSGRQFSNSRSEMNVSTLELGDSALYLCASSSGLAAIPNTGELFFGEGSRLTVL.

This chain uses TRBV6-5 with TRBJ2-1; maybe TRBD1 (6 bases). V dropped 0 bases and J dropped 7 bases, with 10 bases sitting between them. Germline CDR1 MNHEY, CDR2 SVGAGI. The CDR3 runs 14 residues. CDR3 protein: CASSYSDRTNEQFF. CDR3 in DNA: TGTGCCAGCAGTTACTCTGACAGGACTAATGAGCAGTTCTTC.

This clone was recorded many times. CDR3 DNA sequence: TGTGCCAGCAGTCCAACTAGCGGGAGGGCCGGTTGGGAGACCCAGTACTTC. Its protein product is CASSPTSGRAGWETQYF. The rearrangement uses TRBV27 and TRBJ2-5; 13 bases match TRBD2. The CDR3 is 17 amino acids. With V trimmed by 5 bases and J by 5 bases, 11 bases remained unmatched. The germline V gene encodes CDR1 MNHEY and CDR2 SMNVEV (reference sequence).

V usage is TRBV4-1 and J usage is TRBJ2-5; weak D call: TRBD2 (5 bases). Per the germline V gene, CDR1 is MGHRA and CDR2 is YSYEKL. The CDR3 totals 15 residues. Trimming removed 1 base at V and 5 bases at J, with 14 bases between. The CDR3 bases are TGCGCCAGCAGCCAAGCGCCGACCACGGGGGAGACCCAGTACTTC. Amino acid sequence: CASSQAPTTGETQYF.

The chain recombines TRBV25-1 with TRBJ1-2, with D possibly being TRBD1 (5 bases). From germline, CDR1 is MGHDK and CDR2 SYGVNS. This CDR3 has 15 amino acids. V was trimmed by 0 bases and J by 4 bases, leaving 12 bases between them. The DNA for the CDR3 is TGTGCCAGCAGTGAATATATACAAGGGGTCTATGGCTACACCTTC. Translating it yields CASSEYIQGVYGYTF.

The chain uses TRBV29-1 and TRBJ1-3, with TRBD1 identical over 7 bases. The CDR3 is made up of 12 amino acids. Germline V gives CDR1 SQVTM, CDR2 ANQGSEA. J was trimmed by 4 bases and V by 7 bases; bases with no gene match: 4. For the CDR3, the DNA is TGCAGCGCCGGGACAGCAGGAAACACCATATATTTT. As protein: CSAGTAGNTIYF. The complete variable domain, with remaining parts taken from reference TRBV29-1 and TRBJ1-3, reads SAVISQKPSRDICQRGTSLTIQCQVDSQVTMMFWYRQQPGQSLTLIATANQGSEATYESGFVIDKFPISRPNLTFSTLTVSNMSPEDSSIYLCSAGTAGNTIYFGEGSWLTVV.

The chain carries TRBV7-2 and TRBJ2-7, with 8 bases aligning to TRBD2. CDR3 length equals 15 residues. Looked up from germline, CDR1 is SGHTA and CDR2 is FQGNSA. Trimming cost V 5 bases and J 2 bases; bases outside gene matches: 8. CDR3 nucleotides: TGTGCCAGCAGCCTTCAGCGGGAGTTGACCTACGAGCAGTACTTC. Residues: CASSLQRELTYEQYF. The full variable domain, completed using reference TRBV7-2 and TRBJ2-7, is GAGVSQSPSNKVTEKGKDVELRCDPISGHTALYWYRQSLGQGLEFLIYFQGNSAPDKSGLPSDRFSAERTGGSVSTLTIQRTQQEDSAVYLCASSLQRELTYEQYFGPGTRLTVT.

This chain joins TRBV5-1 and TRBJ2-5, with D possibly TRBD1 on 7 matching bases. The V gene's germline CDR1 is SGHRS and CDR2 YFSETQ. Trimming left V 4 bases short and J 5 bases short, with 27 bases between. The CDR3 totals 18 residues. DNA of the CDR3: TGCGCCAGCAGCACGGGGGACAGCCACTTATTAGCGTCGGAGACCCAGTACTTC. This codes for CASSTGDSHLLASETQYF.